These 14 T cell receptor beta chains were all obtained from the same sample, sequenced in a study of T cells in Graves' hyperthyroidism and ophthalmopathy. TCR beta CDR3 regions were amplified from RNA transcripts. The HTBI primer set served for first-round RT-PCR of the TCR CDR3. One entry per CDR3 protein, called by TCRdb with MiXCR from the multiplex PCR reads. The data contain hundreds of thousands of distinct CDR3 sequences, roughly 40% of them seen just once; the ten biggest clones take up about 9%. Sequencing input: blood. The receptors come from a man between 18 and 29 years old with Graves' hyperthyroidism.

This clonotype was seen a handful of times. The chain carries TRBV6-2 or TRBV6-3 and TRBJ1-5; 10 bases fit TRBD1. In germline, CDR1 is MNHEY, CDR2 SVGEGT. V gave up 6 bases and J gave up 7 bases; unmatched junction bases: 12. This CDR3 is built from 16 residues. In nucleotides, the CDR3 is TGTGCCAGCAGCGACCTTCTCGGGACAGGGGACCAGCCCCAGCATTTT. The encoded protein is CASSDLLGTGDQPQHF.

This clonotype has a count of ten or more. This chain links TRBV10-3 with TRBJ1-4; D unclear. CDR3 length: 15 residues. Germline CDR1 and CDR2: ENHRY and SYGVKD. Trimming left V 0 bases short and J 4 bases short, with 9 bases between. CDR3 region: CAISESTARNEKLFF. In DNA form, the CDR3 reads TGTGCCATCAGTGAGTCGACGGCCCGTAATGAAAAACTGTTTTTT.

With regard to this clonotype: A much larger clone lies a single base off, so this may be a read error. This chain connects TRBV7-2 to TRBJ2-7, with 7 nucleotides matching TRBD1. After removal of 6 bases from V and 2 bases from J, the junction contained 7 bases not matched to a gene. Germline V gene sequence: CDR1 SGHTA, CDR2 FQGNSA. This CDR3 is 14 amino acids long. The CDR3 protein is CASRSRTGAYEQYF. The CDR3, as DNA: TGTGCCAGCAGGTCCAGGACAGGAGCCTACGAGCAGTACTTC.

This clonotype was detected many times. V is TRBV2 and J is TRBJ2-2, with D tentatively TRBD1 (6 bases). There are 15 residues in the CDR3. Trimming left V 7 bases short and J 6 bases short, with 18 bases between. Germline-derived CDR1 and CDR2 are SNHLY and FYNNEI. The CDR3: CASIPQGILSGELFF. Written as DNA, the CDR3 is TGTGCCAGCATCCCACAGGGTATCTTATCCGGGGAGCTGTTTTTT.

The gene calls are TRBV6-5 and TRBJ2-7, with D unresolved. The length of the CDR3 is 14 residues. Trimming took off 5 bases at V and 5 bases at J, with 16 bases between the two ends. The V gene's germline CDR1 is MNHEY and CDR2 SVGAGI. This CDR3 is CASSGQWAVHEQYF. In DNA form, the CDR3 reads TGTGCCAGCAGTGGGCAGTGGGCGGTCCACGAGCAGTACTTC.

Details on this clonotype: A read error may explain this, as a much larger clone is one base away. The chain couples TRBV19 to TRBJ1-6; TRBD1 matches 7 bases. Trimming cost V 7 bases and J 0 bases; bases outside gene matches: 6. Germline CDR1 and CDR2: LNHDA and SQIVND (reference sequence). The CDR3 runs to 16 residues. The CDR3 DNA reads TGTGCCAGTAACGGCAGGGGGAGCTCCTATAATTCACCCCTCCACTTT. It yields the protein CASNGRGSSYNSPLHF. The entire variable domain, with the rest obtained from reference TRBV19 and TRBJ1-6, is as follows: DGGITQSPKYLFRKEGQNVTLSCEQNLNHDAMYWYRQDPGQGLRLIYYSQIVNDFQKGDIAEGYSVSREKKESFPLTVTSAQKNPTAFYLCASNGRGSSYNSPLHFGNGTRLTVT.

Only a few counts were recorded for this clonotype. V usage is TRBV24-1 and J usage is TRBJ2-5; the match to TRBD1 covers 8 bases. CDR1 is KGHDR and CDR2 is SFDVKD in the germline V gene. The CDR3 contains 16 residues. V dropped 0 bases and J dropped 3; count of bases not matched to a gene: 5. CDR3 amino acids: CATSDLRGTGKETQYF. CDR3 coding DNA: TGTGCCACCAGTGATTTGCGGGGGACAGGAAAAGAGACCCAGTACTTC.

This clonotype came up many times. As DNA, the CDR3 is TGTGCCAGCAGTACCGGGGCCTTGAACACTGAAGCTTTCTTT. Translation: CASSTGALNTEAFF. The gene calls are TRBV9 and TRBJ1-1, with a weak D call TRBD1 (5 bases). Looked up from germline, CDR1 is SGDLS and CDR2 is YYNGEE. The CDR3 contains 14 residues. V gave up 5 bases and J gave up 0 bases, with 11 bases separating them.

Remarks on this clonotype: It may be a read error: a sequence one base away is much more abundant. The V gene is TRBV29-1, the J gene TRBJ1-1, with D tentatively TRBD1 (5 bases). The CDR3 runs to 14 residues. Germline V gives CDR1 SQVTM, CDR2 ANQGSEA. Here the CDR3 reads CSVEGGRANTETFF. CDR3 nucleotides: TGCAGCGTTGAAGGGGGCAGGGCGAACACTGAAACTTTCTTT.

With respect to this clonotype: Given a much more abundant clone one base away, this may be a read error. V usage is TRBV7-6 and J usage is TRBJ1-1; D is unresolved. V lost 4 bases, J lost 5 bases, and 11 bases lay in between. Germline loops: CDR1 SGHVS, CDR2 FNYEAQ. This CDR3 contains 13 residues. The CDR3 region has the DNA TGTGCCAGCAGCTCAACAGTCAAGACTGAAGCTTTCTTT. Its translation: CASSSTVKTEAFF.

In this sample, this clonotype turned up a few times. A much larger clone differs from this one at a single base, so this may be a read error. The conserved phenylalanine or tryptophan normally closing the CDR3 is absent here, so this likely arose from a read error. This chain joins TRBV29-1 and TRBJ1-1; maybe TRBD1 (6 bases). Germline assignment: CDR1 SQVTM and CDR2 ANQGSEA. V was cut by 6 bases and J by 6 bases, with 14 bases left in between. The CDR3 loop spans 12 amino acids. Here the CDR3 reads CSVQGMGSEAFL. The CDR3 DNA sequence: TGCAGCGTACAGGGTATGGGATCTGAAGCTTTCCTT.

This clonotype showed up many times. The chain has TRBV7-8 and TRBJ1-3, with TRBD1 matching 7 bases. Germline values: CDR1 SGHVS, CDR2 FQNEAQ. CDR3 length equals 15 residues. Trimming cost V 5 bases and J 3 bases; bases outside gene matches: 7. The CDR3, as DNA: TGTGCCAGCAGCAGCGACAGGGAGGATGGAAACACCATATATTTT. Residues: CASSSDREDGNTIYF.

This clonotype appeared a few times. The rearrangement links TRBV6-5 to TRBJ1-1; TRBD1 matches 7 bases. V gave up 4 bases and J gave up 8 bases; unmatched junction bases: 13. The CDR3 loop spans 15 amino acids. CDR1 and CDR2 (germline): MNHEY, SVGAGI. The CDR3 region has the DNA TGTGCCAGCAGTTTCCTTACAGGGGAAGACCCAGAAGCTTTCTTT. Translation: CASSFLTGEDPEAFF.

CDR3 sequence (DNA): TGTGCCAGCAGCGTAGATACAGGGAGAGGTGGCTACACCTTC. It translates to CASSVDTGRGGYTF. V usage is TRBV9 and J usage is TRBJ1-2; possible D gene TRBD1, 6 bases. There are 14 residues in the CDR3. Trimming stripped 0 bases from V and 7 bases from J, with 13 bases between. Looked up from germline, CDR1 is SGDLS and CDR2 is YYNGEE. Complete variable domain (other parts from reference TRBV9 and TRBJ1-2): DSGVTQTPKHLITATGQRVTLRCSPRSGDLSVYWYQQSLDQGLQFLIQYYNGEERAKGNILERFSAQQFPDLHSELNLSSLELGDSALYFCASSVDTGRGGYTFGSGTRLTVV.